Presented here are 28 T cell receptor beta chains from one specimen sequenced in a study of cytomegalovirus exposure and HLA in healthy donors. The PCR was carried out with 60 Vbeta primers and 13 Jbeta primers. TCRdb's copy holds only in-frame clones and misses some; the assay was immunoSEQ multiplex PCR. This table holds approximately 180,000 clones, approximately 80% found once. Input material: PBMCs. These TCRs come from a woman aged 40 to 50 in good health and CMV-seronegative.

For the CDR3, the DNA is TGCGCCAGCAGCCACACGGCCGGGCGGGGTCCCCAGTACTTC. Translating gives CASSHTAGRGPQYF. The chain uses TRBV4-3 and TRBJ2-5, with D perhaps TRBD2 (6 bases). Between the trimmed V and J ends, which lost 3 bases and 9 bases, there was a span of 17 bases. The CDR3 spans 14 residues. Per germline, CDR1 LGHNA and CDR2 YSLEER.

This chain links TRBV9 with TRBJ1-1, with 8 bases lining up with TRBD1. This CDR3 region has 15 residues. V gave up 3 bases and J gave up 6 bases; unmatched junction bases: 10. Germline CDR1 is SGDLS and CDR2 is YYNGEE. CDR3 amino acids: CASSARQGSYAEAFF. The CDR3 DNA sequence: TGTGCCAGCAGCGCAAGACAGGGGTCGTACGCTGAAGCTTTCTTT.

This clone was seen ten or more times. The CDR3 DNA is TGTGCCAGCAGCTCTCATGACGGGAACTATGGCTACACCTTC. It translates to CASSSHDGNYGYTF. The chain uses TRBV7-9 and TRBJ1-2; no clear D. The CDR3 length is 14 residues. V dropped 4 bases and J dropped 2 bases, with 11 bases sitting between them. The germline V gene has CDR1 SEHNR and CDR2 FQNEAQ (reference sequence).

This clone was detected a few times. The CDR3: CASSLGPQGEQFF. DNA of the CDR3: TGTGCCAGCAGCTTAGGCCCCCAGGGGGAGCAGTTCTTC. The chain recombines TRBV7-9 with TRBJ2-1, with TRBD1 as a possible D gene (6 bases). Between the trimmed V and J ends, which lost 1 base and 10 bases, there was a span of 11 bases. Germline V gene sequence: CDR1 SEHNR, CDR2 FQNEAQ (reference sequence). The CDR3 consists of 13 residues. Filled out from reference TRBV7-9 and TRBJ2-1, the complete variable domain reads DTGVSQNPRHKITKRGQNVTFRCDPISEHNRLYWYRQTLGQGPEFLTYFQNEAQLEKSRLLSDRFSAERPKGSFSTLEIQRTEQGDSAMYLCASSLGPQGEQFFGPGTRLTVL.

This chain links TRBV4-3 with TRBJ1-2; D is possibly TRBD1 (6 bases). The length of the CDR3 is 17 residues. V dropped 0 bases and J dropped 6 bases, with 20 bases sitting between them. CDR1 is LGHNA and CDR2 is YSLEER in the germline V gene. The CDR3 nucleotides are TGCGCCAGCAGCCAAGATCCGCCAGGACAGCGTACGGATGGCTACACCTTC. The encoded protein is CASSQDPPGQRTDGYTF.

V is TRBV5-1 and J is TRBJ2-7, with D tentatively TRBD1 (6 bases). V lost 4 bases and J 4 bases, leaving 15 bases between the germline ends. The CDR3 loop spans 14 amino acids. Looked up from germline, CDR1 is SGHRS and CDR2 is YFSETQ. CDR3 DNA sequence: TGCGCCAGCAGCATCGACAGGACGGTATACGAGCAGTACTTC. Its translation: CASSIDRTVYEQYF.

The gene calls are TRBV21-1 and TRBJ1-3; the table's D call, TRBD1, has no DNA check behind it. TRBV21-1 is a pseudogene locus. The CDR3 has 16 amino acids. The chain's CDR3 is CASSQDRGPSGNTIYF. CDR3 DNA sequence: TGTGCCAGCAGCCAAGACAGGGGTCCTTCTGGAAACACCATATATTTT.

V gene TRBV19 combines with J gene TRBJ2-5; 9 bases match TRBD1. V gave up 5 bases and J gave up 7 bases; unmatched junction bases: 5. Germline V gives CDR1 LNHDA, CDR2 SQIVND (reference sequence). CDR3 length equals 13 residues. The CDR3 protein is CASSEGQGRTQYF. The CDR3 nucleotides are TGTGCCAGTAGTGAGGGACAGGGAAGGACCCAGTACTTC.

This clone came up once. V gene TRBV19 combines with J gene TRBJ2-3, with D maybe TRBD1 (6 bases). CDR3 length equals 18 residues. V was cut by 5 bases and J by 2 bases, with 23 bases left in between. The germline gives CDR1 LNHDA, CDR2 SQIVND (reference sequence). This CDR3 reads CASSPLGANYLHTDTQYF. DNA of the CDR3: TGTGCCAGTAGTCCCCTGGGGGCGAACTACTTACACACAGATACGCAGTATTTT.

This sequence joins TRBV5-6 and TRBJ1-2, with 7 nucleotides matching TRBD1. The V gene's germline CDR1 is SGHDT and CDR2 YYEEEE. J was trimmed by 7 bases and V by 3 bases; bases with no gene match: 9. The CDR3 covers 14 residues. CDR3 nucleotide sequence: TGTGCCAGCAGCTGGAGGCCACAGGGGTCTGGCTACACCTTC. Amino acids: CASSWRPQGSGYTF.

The CDR3 reads CAISESTPGQVMNTEAFF. CDR3 bases: TGTGCCATCAGTGAGTCAACCCCGGGACAGGTGATGAACACTGAAGCTTTCTTT. The chain links TRBV10-3 to TRBJ1-1; 8 nucleotides agree with TRBD1. The trim removed 0 bases at V and 0 bases at J, leaving 9 bases unmatched. Germline CDR1 is ENHRY and CDR2 is SYGVKD. This CDR3 has 18 residues.

This chain uses TRBV2 with TRBJ2-7, with no clear D. The CDR3 runs 15 residues. The ends were cut back, 1 base at V and 0 bases at J, with 10 bases in the middle. Germline V lookup: CDR1 SNHLY, CDR2 FYNNEI. CDR3 sequence (DNA): TGTGCCAGCAGTGAAGGAACTACCTACTCCTACGAGCAGTACGTC. This encodes CASSEGTTYSYEQYV.

The J gene is TRBJ2-5, the V gene TRBV27, with D hard to call. Germline-derived CDR1 and CDR2 are MNHEY and SMNVEV (reference sequence). The CDR3 runs to 16 residues. Between the trimmed V and J ends, which lost 5 bases and 1 base, there was a span of 17 bases. The CDR3 sequence is CASSRASPLSQETQYF. The CDR3 DNA is TGTGCCAGCAGTCGCGCGTCACCTCTGTCCCAAGAGACCCAGTACTTC.

The V call is TRBV5-1, the J call TRBJ2-2, with a tentative D call TRBD1 (6 bases). V lost 4 bases and J lost 6, with 19 bases in between. The germline V gene encodes CDR1 SGHRS and CDR2 YFSETQ. This CDR3 is 16 amino acids long. The CDR3: CASSPTGPSLSGELFF. The CDR3 nucleotides read TGCGCCAGCAGCCCAACAGGGCCCAGCCTGTCCGGGGAGCTGTTTTTT.

This clone was counted only a few times. The chain joins TRBV9 to TRBJ1-4; unclear D gene. The CDR3 consists of 16 residues. Trimming pared 0 bases from V and 5 bases from J, leaving 14 bases between. The germline V gene has CDR1 SGDLS and CDR2 YYNGEE. CDR3 DNA sequence: TGTGCCAGCAGCGTAGGTAACGGTTTCGTGAATGAAAAACTGTTTTTT. This encodes CASSVGNGFVNEKLFF.

V is TRBV6-1 and J is TRBJ2-1; 8 positions match TRBD2. Per germline, CDR1 MNHNS and CDR2 SASEGT. J was trimmed by 8 bases and V by 7 bases; bases with no gene match: 7. This CDR3 spans 13 amino acids. Written as DNA, the CDR3 is TGTGCCAGCAACAGAGCGGGGGCAGATGAGCAGTTCTTC. Its translation: CASNRAGADEQFF.

This clone is a singleton in its sample. This sequence joins TRBV19 and TRBJ2-7; D unresolved. Germline V gene sequence: CDR1 LNHDA, CDR2 SQIVND (reference sequence). Trimming took off 4 bases at V and 0 bases at J, with 10 bases between the two ends. The CDR3 covers 14 residues. This CDR3 reads CASSNPLRSYEQYF. As DNA, the CDR3 is TGTGCCAGTAGTAACCCATTGCGCTCCTACGAGCAGTACTTC.

The chain combines TRBV9 with TRBJ1-2; D is possibly TRBD1 (5 bases). Per germline, CDR1 SGDLS and CDR2 YYNGEE. Trimming took off 4 bases at V and 4 bases at J, with 11 bases between the two ends. The CDR3 runs to 13 residues. The CDR3 reads CASSRQGAYGYTF. The CDR3 bases are TGTGCCAGCAGCCGCCAGGGCGCCTATGGCTACACCTTC. Combining the CDR3 with reference TRBV9 and TRBJ1-2 gives the whole variable domain DSGVTQTPKHLITATGQRVTLRCSPRSGDLSVYWYQQSLDQGLQFLIQYYNGEERAKGNILERFSAQQFPDLHSELNLSSLELGDSALYFCASSRQGAYGYTFGSGTRLTVV.

V is TRBV6-5 and J is TRBJ2-7, with D possibly TRBD2 on 5 matching bases. Germline lookup yields CDR1 MNHEY and CDR2 SVGAGI. V lost 2 bases, J lost 2 bases, and 10 bases lay in between. The CDR3 is made up of 14 amino acids. The CDR3 loop reads CASSYQAEAYEQYF. The CDR3, as DNA: TGTGCCAGCAGTTACCAGGCGGAGGCCTACGAGCAGTACTTC.

The J gene is TRBJ1-2, the V gene TRBV7-2, with D maybe TRBD1 (6 bases). The V and J ends lost 5 bases and 13 bases respectively, with 23 bases between them. Germline V lookup: CDR1 SGHTA, CDR2 FQGNSA. There are 14 residues in the CDR3. The CDR3 spells CASSPRAPGHTLTF. The CDR3 DNA reads as TGTGCCAGCAGCCCCAGAGCCCCGGGACATACCCTCACCTTC.

V and J are TRBV7-2 and TRBJ1-2, with TRBD1 matching over 9 bases. The V gene's germline CDR1 is SGHTA and CDR2 FQGNSA. V trimming: 5 bases; J trimming: 7 bases; junction bases outside the gene matches: 8. This CDR3 is built from 14 residues. CDR3 sequence (DNA): TGTGCCAGCAGCACCGCGGGACAGGGCTCTGGCTACACCTTC. Protein product: CASSTAGQGSGYTF.

The chain recombines TRBV9 with TRBJ2-1; 8 bases align to TRBD1. Germline CDR1 and CDR2: SGDLS and YYNGEE. This CDR3 is built from 15 residues. Unmatched junction bases numbered 7, after V lost 5 bases and J lost 3 bases. The CDR3, as DNA: TGTGCCAGCAGTCGCACAGGGGGATTCTACAATGAGCAGTTCTTC. Translation: CASSRTGGFYNEQFF.

V gene TRBV6-1 combines with J gene TRBJ2-5; D might be TRBD1 (5 bases). CDR3 length: 15 amino acids. In germline, CDR1 is MNHNS, CDR2 SASEGT. The ends were cut back, 3 bases at V and 2 bases at J, with 13 bases in the middle. In DNA, the CDR3 is TGTGCCAGCAGTGATCTAAGACAGATTCAAGAGACCCAGTACTTC. This codes for CASSDLRQIQETQYF.

This clone has a handful of counts. The V call is TRBV27, the J call TRBJ2-7; 8 nucleotides match TRBD1. Germline-derived CDR1 and CDR2 are MNHEY and SMNVEV (reference sequence). The CDR3 is made up of 14 amino acids. V shed 5 bases and J 9 bases; nucleotides not matched to a gene: 12. Written as DNA, the CDR3 is TGTGCCAGCAGTCCTCGGACAGGGTGGGATCGGCAGTACGTC. Protein: CASSPRTGWDRQYV.

The J gene is TRBJ2-1, the V gene TRBV30, with 13 bases aligning to TRBD2. In germline, CDR1 is GTSNPN, CDR2 SVGIG (reference sequence). V shed 3 bases and J 8 bases; nucleotides not matched to a gene: 4. The CDR3 contains 14 residues. The DNA for the CDR3 is TGTGCCTGGAGCGGGACTAGCGGGATCCATGAGCAGTTCTTC. This gives the protein CAWSGTSGIHEQFF.

The chain is built from TRBV6-1 and TRBJ2-4; 7 nucleotides align to TRBD1. Germline CDR1 MNHNS, CDR2 SASEGT. The J segment lost 6 bases and the V segment lost 6 bases, leaving 8 bases of the junction unmatched. The CDR3 runs to 14 residues. DNA of the CDR3: TGTGCCAGCAGCACTGGGACAGCAGTAAACATTCAGTACTTC. It translates to CASSTGTAVNIQYF.

This chain joins TRBV19 and TRBJ2-3; 8 nucleotides line up with TRBD2. There are 15 residues in the CDR3. J lost 0 bases, V lost 5 bases, and 4 bases had no gene match. Germline values: CDR1 LNHDA, CDR2 SQIVND (reference sequence). CDR3: CASSVTSGSTDTQYF. The CDR3 nucleotides are TGTGCCAGTAGTGTTACTAGCGGCAGCACAGATACGCAGTATTTT.

The V and J genes are TRBV11-2 and TRBJ1-1; TRBD1 aligns across 8 bases. Germline assignment: CDR1 SGHAT and CDR2 FQNNGV. The junction had 9 bases not matched to a gene; V was cut back by 4 bases and J by 8 bases. CDR3 size: 14 residues. CDR3 nucleotides: TGTGCCAGCAGCTCAGCGACAGGGGCAAAAGAAGCTTTCTTT. Protein: CASSSATGAKEAFF. The complete variable domain, with remaining parts taken from reference TRBV11-2 and TRBJ1-1, reads EAGVAQSPRYKIIEKRQSVAFWCNPISGHATLYWYQQILGQGPKLLIQFQNNGVVDDSQLPKDRFSAERLKGVDSTLKIQPAKLEDSAVYLCASSSATGAKEAFFGQGTRLTVV.